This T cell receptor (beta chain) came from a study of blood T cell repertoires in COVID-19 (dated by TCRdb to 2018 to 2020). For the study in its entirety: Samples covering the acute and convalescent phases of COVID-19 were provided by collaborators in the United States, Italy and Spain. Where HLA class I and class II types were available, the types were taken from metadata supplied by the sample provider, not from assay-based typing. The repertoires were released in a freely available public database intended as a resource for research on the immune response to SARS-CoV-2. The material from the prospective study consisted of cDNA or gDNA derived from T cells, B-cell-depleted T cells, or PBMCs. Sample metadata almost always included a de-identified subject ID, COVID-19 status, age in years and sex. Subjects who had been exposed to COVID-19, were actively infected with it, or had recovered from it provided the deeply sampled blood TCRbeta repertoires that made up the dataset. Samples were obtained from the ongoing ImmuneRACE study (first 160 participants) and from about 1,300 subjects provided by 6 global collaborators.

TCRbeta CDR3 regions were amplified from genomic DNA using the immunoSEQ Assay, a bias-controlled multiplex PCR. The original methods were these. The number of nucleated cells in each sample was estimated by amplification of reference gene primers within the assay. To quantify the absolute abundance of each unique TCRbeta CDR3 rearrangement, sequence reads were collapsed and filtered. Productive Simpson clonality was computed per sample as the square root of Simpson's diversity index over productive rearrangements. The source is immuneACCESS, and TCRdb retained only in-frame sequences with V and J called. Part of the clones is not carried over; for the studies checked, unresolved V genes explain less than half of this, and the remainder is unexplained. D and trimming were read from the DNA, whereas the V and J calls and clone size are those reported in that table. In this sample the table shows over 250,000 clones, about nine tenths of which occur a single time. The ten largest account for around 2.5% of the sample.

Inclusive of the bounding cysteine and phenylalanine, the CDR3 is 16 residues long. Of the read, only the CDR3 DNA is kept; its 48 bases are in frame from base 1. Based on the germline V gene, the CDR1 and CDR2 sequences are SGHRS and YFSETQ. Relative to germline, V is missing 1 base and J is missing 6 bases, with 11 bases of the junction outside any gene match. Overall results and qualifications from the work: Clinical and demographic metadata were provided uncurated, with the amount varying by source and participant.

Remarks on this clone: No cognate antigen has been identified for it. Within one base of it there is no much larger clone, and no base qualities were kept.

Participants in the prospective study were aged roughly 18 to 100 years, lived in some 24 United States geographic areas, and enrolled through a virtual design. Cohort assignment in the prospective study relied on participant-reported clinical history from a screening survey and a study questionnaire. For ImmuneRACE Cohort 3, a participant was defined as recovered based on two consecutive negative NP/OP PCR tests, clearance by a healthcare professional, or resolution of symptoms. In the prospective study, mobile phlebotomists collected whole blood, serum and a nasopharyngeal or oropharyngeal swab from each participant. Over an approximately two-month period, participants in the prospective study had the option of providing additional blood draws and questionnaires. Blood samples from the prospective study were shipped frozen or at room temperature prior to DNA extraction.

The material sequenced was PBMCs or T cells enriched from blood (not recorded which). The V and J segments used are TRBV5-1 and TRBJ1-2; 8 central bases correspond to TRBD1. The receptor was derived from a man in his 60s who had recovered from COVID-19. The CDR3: CASSLTGGQGANGYTF. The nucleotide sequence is TGCGCCAGCAGCTTGACGGGCGGGCAGGGGGCAAATGGCTACACCTTC.